This entry lists 6 T cell receptor beta chains sequenced from one sample in a study of blood T cell repertoires in COVID-19. Profiling relied on immunoSEQ multiplex PCR, and the TCRdb table lists in-frame clones only, not all of them. The table includes about 440,000 clones, roughly 89% detected once. The specimen was peripheral blood. The receptors were sampled from a woman aged 30 to 39 with acute or convalescent COVID-19.

The genes are TRBV10-2 and TRBJ2-5, with D possibly matching TRBD2 (7 bases). Per the germline V gene, CDR1 is WSHSY and CDR2 is SAAADI. The CDR3 spans 14 residues. V was pared by 1 base and J by 7 bases, with 13 bases between. The CDR3 nucleotides are TGCGCCAGCAGTGAGTGGGGGGGCCCCAGGACCCAGTACTTC. Translation gives CASSEWGGPRTQYF.

Of note for this clone: At the DNA level, this CDR3 is encoded by other sequences in the same sample as well. The rearrangement joins TRBV5-1 to TRBJ2-5; D is unclear. V dropped 3 bases and J dropped 3 bases, with 3 bases sitting between them. CDR1 is SGHRS and CDR2 is YFSETQ in the germline V gene. The CDR3 has 11 amino acids. The CDR3 bases are TGCGCCAGCAGCTCAAAAGAGACCCAGTACTTC. Translation gives CASSSKETQYF. Looking up the rest from reference TRBV5-1 and TRBJ2-5 gives the full variable domain: KAGVTQTPRYLIKTRGQQVTLSCSPISGHRSVSWYQQTPGQGLQFLFEYFSETQRNKGNFPGRFSGRQFSNSRSEMNVSTLELGDSALYLCASSSKETQYFGPGTRLLVL.

The chain recombines TRBV28 with TRBJ2-5, with D perhaps TRBD1 (8 bases). This CDR3 is 14 amino acids long. In germline, CDR1 is MDHEN, CDR2 SYDVKM. Between the trimmed V and J ends, which lost 4 bases and 5 bases, there was a span of 14 bases. CDR3 nucleotide sequence: TGTGCCAGCAGTTCCCTACAGGGGGGGGAGACCCAGTACTTC. It is translated as CASSSLQGGETQYF.

The chain couples TRBV11-2 to TRBJ2-7; 9 nucleotides line up with TRBD1. Per the germline V gene, CDR1 is SGHAT and CDR2 is FQNNGV. V lost 2 bases to trimming and J lost 5 bases; unmatched junction nucleotides: 10. The CDR3 sequence is 16 residues long. This CDR3 is CASSLSRRQGVHEQYF. The CDR3 DNA follows: TGTGCCAGCAGCTTATCTAGGAGACAGGGGGTCCACGAGCAGTACTTC.

The chain uses TRBV5-8 and TRBJ2-1; 7 bases fit TRBD2. With 2 bases clipped from V and 10 bases from J, the junction kept 24 bases outside the gene matches. Per the germline V gene, CDR1 is SGHTS and CDR2 is YDEGEE. The CDR3 is made up of 19 amino acids. CDR3 protein: CASSFSGFRWDYPGGEQFF. As DNA, the CDR3 is TGTGCCAGCAGCTTTTCAGGGTTTCGCTGGGACTACCCTGGAGGCGAGCAGTTCTTC. The full variable domain, rest sourced from reference TRBV5-8 and TRBJ2-1, is EAGVTQSPTHLIKTRGQQATLRCSPISGHTSVYWYQQALGLGLQFLLWYDEGEERNRGNFPPRFSGRQFPNYSSELNVNALELEDSALYLCASSFSGFRWDYPGGEQFFGPGTRLTVL.

The chain employs TRBV5-1 and TRBJ2-5, with 13 nucleotides matching TRBD2. J lost 3 bases, V lost 3 bases, and 2 bases had no gene match. CDR1 and CDR2 from the germline V gene are SGHRS and YFSETQ. The CDR3 spans 15 residues. Here the CDR3 DNA reads TGCGCCAGCAGCTCGGGACTAGCGGGGAAAGAGACCCAGTACTTC. It translates to CASSSGLAGKETQYF.